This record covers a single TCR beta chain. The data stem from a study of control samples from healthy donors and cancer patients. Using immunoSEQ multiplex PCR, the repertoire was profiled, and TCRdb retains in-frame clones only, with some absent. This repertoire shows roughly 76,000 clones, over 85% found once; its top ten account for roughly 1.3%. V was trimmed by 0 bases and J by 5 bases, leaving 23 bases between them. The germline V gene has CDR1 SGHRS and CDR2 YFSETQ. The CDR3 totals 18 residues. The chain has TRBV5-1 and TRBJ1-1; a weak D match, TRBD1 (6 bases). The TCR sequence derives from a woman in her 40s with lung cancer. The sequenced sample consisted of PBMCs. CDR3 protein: CASSLAIGTAKGGTEAFF. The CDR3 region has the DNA TGCGCCAGCAGCTTGGCCATAGGGACGGCGAAGGGGGGGACTGAAGCTTTCTTT. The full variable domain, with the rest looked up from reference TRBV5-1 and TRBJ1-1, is KAGVTQTPRYLIKTRGQQVTLSCSPISGHRSVSWYQQTPGQGLQFLFEYFSETQRNKGNFPGRFSGRQFSNSRSEMNVSTLELGDSALYLCASSLAIGTAKGGTEAFFGQGTRLTVV.